Following are 15 T cell receptor beta chains from one sample sequenced in a study of PD-1 blockade in classical Hodgkin lymphoma. Time point specified: newly diagnosed, previously untreated cHL patient sample. The table came from immunoSEQ multiplex PCR; TCRdb's copy has only in-frame clones and leaves some out. The sample yields approximately 47,000 clones, roughly 90% seen once. Sequencing was performed on peripheral blood mononuclear cells (PBMCs). These receptors were taken from a human donor with classical Hodgkin lymphoma.

In this sample, this clone turned up a few times. The DNA for the CDR3 is TGTGCCAGCAGTAAGGAAGACACCGTTTCTGAGCAGTTCTTC. As protein: CASSKEDTVSEQFF. The V gene is TRBV6-4, the J gene TRBJ2-1; D unresolved. Between the trimmed V and J ends, which lost 5 bases and 9 bases, there was a span of 17 bases. CDR3 length: 14 amino acids. Germline CDR1 and CDR2: MRHNA and SNTAGT.

This chain connects TRBV7-9 to TRBJ1-1; TRBD1 matches 8 bases. V lost 3 bases, J lost 1 base, and 1 base stayed unmatched. CDR1 SEHNR and CDR2 FQNEAQ come from the germline V gene (reference sequence). The CDR3 loop spans 14 amino acids. CDR3 DNA: TGTGCCAGCAGCTTCGGACAGGGGAACACTGAAGCTTTCTTT. This codes for CASSFGQGNTEAFF.

This chain connects TRBV28 to TRBJ2-7; no firm D call. V lost 1 base to trimming and J lost 1 base, with 5 bases between them. This CDR3 is 13 amino acids long. Germline CDR1 and CDR2: MDHEN and SYDVKM. CDR3 protein: CASSLSTSYEQYV. In nucleotides, the CDR3 is TGTGCCAGCAGTTTATCGACTTCCTACGAGCAGTACGTC.

The V gene is TRBV4-1, the J gene TRBJ1-2, with TRBD1 matching over 7 bases. Trimming at V came to 3 bases and at J to 6 bases, leaving 13 bases not matched to a gene. The CDR3 is 16 amino acids. The germline CDR1 and CDR2 sequences are MGHRA and YSYEKL. The CDR3 here is CASSHLWGGRGNGYTF. In DNA, the CDR3 is TGCGCCAGCAGCCACCTCTGGGGGGGCAGGGGGAATGGCTACACCTTC.

V usage is TRBV11-2 and J usage is TRBJ2-7; 8 bases agree with TRBD1. This CDR3 region has 13 residues. The trim removed 5 bases at V and 7 bases at J, leaving 7 bases unmatched. Germline V gives CDR1 SGHAT, CDR2 FQNNGV. The CDR3 sequence is CASSLRTGMEQYV. CDR3 in DNA: TGTGCCAGCAGCCTCCGGACAGGGATGGAGCAGTACGTC.

The J gene is TRBJ2-1, the V gene TRBV7-3; TRBD2 matches 10 bases. V trimming: 6 bases; J trimming: 6 bases; junction bases outside the gene matches: 5. The germline V gene has CDR1 SGHTA and CDR2 FQGTGA. The CDR3 covers 14 residues. CDR3 bases: TGTGCCAGCAGGGCTAGCGGGAGTGGCAATGAGCAGTTCTTC. It yields the protein CASRASGSGNEQFF.

This clone occurred a few times. V gene TRBV25-1 combines with J gene TRBJ2-5; 10 bases are shared with TRBD2. Germline CDR1 MGHDK, CDR2 SYGVNS. CDR3 length: 14 residues. Germline trimming cut 5 bases from V and 4 bases from J; bases unmatched to any gene: 4. CDR3 loop: CASSQAGGGETQYF. The CDR3 nucleotides are TGTGCCAGCAGTCAAGCGGGAGGGGGAGAGACCCAGTACTTC.

This chain uses TRBV10-2 with TRBJ2-5; D remains ambiguous. Germline V lookup: CDR1 WSHSY, CDR2 SAAADI. This CDR3 is built from 13 residues. With 7 bases removed from V and 2 bases from J, the gap between germline ends came to 11 bases. The CDR3 spells CASTHYIQETQYF. CDR3 DNA sequence: TGCGCCAGCACCCACTATATTCAAGAGACCCAGTACTTC.

This rearrangement joins TRBV6-4 to TRBJ2-1; D is unclear. Germline V gene lookup returns CDR1 MRHNA and CDR2 SNTAGT. V was cut by 5 bases and J by 5 bases, with 16 bases left in between. The CDR3 extends over 15 amino acids. The CDR3 protein is CASSMDELVDNEQFF. DNA for the CDR3: TGTGCCAGCAGTATGGACGAGCTAGTTGACAATGAGCAGTTCTTC.

The J gene is TRBJ2-1, the V gene TRBV4-2; 10 positions agree with TRBD2. V shed 0 bases and J 7 bases; nucleotides not matched to a gene: 6. The CDR3 is made up of 16 amino acids. Germline V gives CDR1 LGHNA, CDR2 YNFKEQ. CDR3 in amino acids: CASSQEGGTSVNEQFF. The CDR3 nucleotides read TGTGCCAGCAGCCAAGAAGGCGGGACTAGCGTGAATGAGCAGTTCTTC.

The chain joins TRBV6-5 to TRBJ2-5; TRBD1 is a possible D gene (5 bases). V lost 0 bases, J lost 2 bases, and 10 bases lay in between. The germline CDR1 and CDR2 sequences are MNHEY and SVGAGI. This CDR3 has 15 residues. In DNA, the CDR3 is TGTGCCAGCAGTTACTCGGGGCCCCGGCAAGAGACCCAGTACTTC. It yields the protein CASSYSGPRQETQYF.

This chain uses TRBV5-8 with TRBJ2-3, with 11 positions matching TRBD2. With V trimmed by 0 bases and J by 5 bases, 2 bases remained unmatched. The CDR3 contains 15 residues. Germline V CDR1 and CDR2: SGHTS, YDEGEE. CDR3 coding DNA: TGTGCCAGCAGCTTGGGGCTAGCGGGAGGAGATACGCAGTATTTT. Encoded protein: CASSLGLAGGDTQYF.

This clone was detected a few times. The J gene is TRBJ2-5, the V gene TRBV7-6, with TRBD2 identical over 7 bases. The CDR3 contains 15 residues. The ends lost 4 bases at V and 4 bases at J; junction bases unmatched: 9. Germline CDR1 reads SGHVS; CDR2 reads FNYEAQ. The CDR3 here is CASSSQGGRTETQYF. The CDR3 nucleotides read TGTGCCAGCAGCTCCCAGGGCGGGAGAACAGAGACCCAGTACTTC.

V and J are TRBV28 and TRBJ1-1; the D gene is possibly TRBD1 (5 bases). This CDR3 is built from 11 residues. Germline CDR1 is MDHEN and CDR2 is SYDVKM. With 8 bases removed from V and 5 bases from J, the gap between germline ends came to 9 bases. CDR3 sequence (DNA): TGTGCCAGCGGGGGTTTGACTGAAGCTTTCTTT. Its translation: CASGGLTEAFF.

The chain combines TRBV5-1 with TRBJ1-1, with D unresolved. Germline V gene sequence: CDR1 SGHRS, CDR2 YFSETQ. The CDR3 is 16 amino acids. The germline V and J ends were trimmed by 0 bases and 0 bases, with 12 bases remaining between them. The CDR3 spells CASSLEFSGLNTEAFF. In DNA, the CDR3 is TGCGCCAGCAGCTTGGAGTTCAGCGGATTGAACACTGAAGCTTTCTTT.